The 8 T cell receptor beta chains below come from one sample, sequenced in a study of cytomegalovirus exposure and HLA in healthy donors. With 60 Vbeta and 13 Jbeta primers, the PCR was carried out. Using immunoSEQ multiplex PCR, the repertoire was profiled, and TCRdb retains in-frame clones only, with some absent. The table lists 150,000 to 200,000 clones, around three quarters of them singletons, with about 1.9% in the top ten. Sequencing was done on a sample of PBMCs. The receptors originated from a woman aged 25 to 45 in good health and CMV-seronegative.

This chain links TRBV7-9 with TRBJ1-4; D unclear. Trimming took off 5 bases at V and 7 bases at J, with 11 bases between the two ends. This CDR3 region has 13 residues. Per the germline V gene, CDR1 is SEHNR and CDR2 is FQNEAQ (reference sequence). In nucleotides, the CDR3 is TGTGCCAGCAGCCGGGGAAATGCTGAAAAACTGTTTTTT. This encodes CASSRGNAEKLFF.

There are a few counts of this clone. The chain recombines TRBV27 with TRBJ1-6; TRBD1 might be the D (5 bases). The CDR3 contains 15 residues. In germline, CDR1 is MNHEY, CDR2 SMNVEV (reference sequence). V lost 3 bases, J lost 4 bases, and 10 bases lay in between. In DNA, the CDR3 is TGTGCCAGCAGTTTCACAGGTCTATATAATTCACCCCTCCACTTT. As protein: CASSFTGLYNSPLHF.

V gene TRBV4-1 combines with J gene TRBJ2-3, with 12 positions matching TRBD2. Per the germline V gene, CDR1 is MGHRA and CDR2 is YSYEKL. V lost 4 bases, J lost 2 bases, and 7 bases stayed unmatched. CDR3 length equals 17 residues. CDR3 in DNA: TGCGCCAGCAGCCTGCCTAGCGGGGGGGCCTTCACAGATACGCAGTATTTT. It translates to CASSLPSGGAFTDTQYF.

The chain uses TRBV4-3 and TRBJ2-1; 7 nucleotides align to TRBD1. CDR1 and CDR2 from the germline V gene are LGHNA and YSLEER. The CDR3 extends over 13 amino acids. Losses at the gene ends were 0 bases for V and 8 bases for J; bases not matched to a gene: 1. CDR3 nucleotides: TGCGCCAGCAGCCAAGATAGGGGGCATGAGCAGTTCTTC. Translated, it gives CASSQDRGHEQFF.

A single count supports this clone. J is TRBJ1-4 and V is TRBV5-1, with 8 positions matching TRBD1. J lost 5 bases, V lost 4 bases, and 7 bases had no gene match. The CDR3 runs to 15 residues. The germline gives CDR1 SGHRS, CDR2 YFSETQ. In nucleotides, the CDR3 is TGCGCCAGCAGCGGCCGGACAGGGTTGAATGAAAAACTGTTTTTT. It is translated as CASSGRTGLNEKLFF.

This sequence joins TRBV12-5 and TRBJ2-5; 9 bases fit TRBD1. Germline V lookup: CDR1 LGHNT, CDR2 FRNRAP. Losses at the gene ends were 1 base for V and 5 bases for J; bases not matched to a gene: 5. This CDR3 region has 15 residues. The CDR3 sequence: CASGLGDRERETQYF. The CDR3 region has the DNA TGTGCTAGTGGTTTGGGGGACAGGGAGAGGGAGACCCAGTACTTC.

The gene calls are TRBV4-3 and TRBJ2-1, with a possible D match to TRBD2 (6 bases). V was pared by 0 bases and J by 4 bases, with 19 bases between. This CDR3 has 18 amino acids. Germline CDR1 and CDR2: LGHNA and YSLEER. The CDR3 loop reads CASSQDLVGAGSYNEQFF. In DNA form, the CDR3 reads TGCGCCAGCAGCCAAGATCTTGTGGGTGCGGGGTCTTACAATGAGCAGTTCTTC.

The chain carries TRBV19 and TRBJ1-6; D is unclear. This CDR3 is built from 15 residues. The germline gives CDR1 LNHDA, CDR2 SQIVND (reference sequence). The V end was cut by 4 bases, the J end by 7 bases, with 14 bases between. The CDR3, as DNA: TGTGCCAGTAGTACTGACCCGGGAGCAAATTCACCCCTCCACTTT. This sequence encodes CASSTDPGANSPLHF.